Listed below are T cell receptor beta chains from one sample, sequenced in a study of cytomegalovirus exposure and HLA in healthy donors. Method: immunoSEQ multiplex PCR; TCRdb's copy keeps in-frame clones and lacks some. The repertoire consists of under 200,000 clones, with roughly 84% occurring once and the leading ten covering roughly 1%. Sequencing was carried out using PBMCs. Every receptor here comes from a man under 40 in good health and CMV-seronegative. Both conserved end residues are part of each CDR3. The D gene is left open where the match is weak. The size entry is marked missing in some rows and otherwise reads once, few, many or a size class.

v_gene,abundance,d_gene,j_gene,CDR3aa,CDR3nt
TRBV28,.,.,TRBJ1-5,CASSYAEISNQPQHF,TGTGCCAGCAGTTATGCGGAGATTAGCAATCAGCCCCAGCATTTT
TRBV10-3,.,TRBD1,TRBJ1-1,CAISPGTAPDTEAFF,TGTGCCATCAGTCCCGGGACAGCGCCCGACACTGAAGCTTTCTTT
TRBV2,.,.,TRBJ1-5,CASSVGEYSNQPQHF,TGTGCCAGCAGTGTAGGGGAATATAGCAATCAGCCCCAGCATTTT
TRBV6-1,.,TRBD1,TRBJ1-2,CASQDRGLGYGYTF,TGTGCCAGCCAGGACAGGGGATTGGGCTATGGCTACACCTTC
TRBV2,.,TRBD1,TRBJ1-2,CASSEFPNSGTGHYGYTF,TGTGCCAGCAGTGAATTCCCGAACTCGGGGACAGGGCACTATGGCTACACCTTC
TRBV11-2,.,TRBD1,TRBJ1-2,CASSSRQGLSYTF,TGTGCCAGCAGCTCCCGACAGGGGTTGAGCTACACCTTC
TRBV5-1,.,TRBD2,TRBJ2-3,CASSLNGRGGEIDTQYF,TGCGCCAGCAGCTTGAATGGGCGGGGGGGAGAGATAGATACGCAGTATTTT
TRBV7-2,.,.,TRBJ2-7,CASSLSSGLTYEQYF,TGTGCCAGCAGCTTAAGTTCCGGACTAACCTACGAGCAGTACTTC
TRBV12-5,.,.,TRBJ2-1,CASGLGRTTPYNEQFF,TGTGCTAGTGGTTTGGGGAGGACTACCCCATACAATGAGCAGTTCTTC
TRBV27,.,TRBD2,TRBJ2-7,CASSFGGGYYEQYF,TGTGCCAGCAGTTTTGGCGGGGGGTACTACGAGCAGTACTTC
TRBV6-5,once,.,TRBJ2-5,CASGNGKETQYF,TGTGCCAGCGGGAACGGGAAAGAGACCCAGTACTTC
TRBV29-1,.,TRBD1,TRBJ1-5,CSVSGTGVSNQPQHF,TGCAGCGTTTCTGGGACAGGGGTTAGCAATCAGCCCCAGCATTTT
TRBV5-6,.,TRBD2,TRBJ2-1,CASSLVSGGGYNEQFF,TGTGCCAGCAGCTTGGTCTCGGGGGGGGGTTACAATGAGCAGTTCTTC
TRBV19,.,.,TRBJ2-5,CASSPGGDSSETQYF,TGTGCCAGTAGTCCCGGCGGGGATAGCTCGGAGACCCAGTACTTC
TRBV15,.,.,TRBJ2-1,CATRDNYNEQFF,TGTGCCACCAGGGACAACTACAATGAGCAGTTCTTC
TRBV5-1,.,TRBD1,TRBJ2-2,CASSPGTGATGELFF,TGCGCCAGCAGCCCCGGGACAGGGGCCACCGGGGAGCTGTTTTTT
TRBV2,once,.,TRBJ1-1,CASSAPPGKGNTEAFF,TGTGCCAGCAGTGCCCCACCCGGGAAGGGCAACACTGAAGCTTTCTTT
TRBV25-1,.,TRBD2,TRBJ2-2,CASSEISGRANTGELFF,TGTGCCAGCAGTGAAATTAGCGGGAGGGCGAACACCGGGGAGCTGTTTTTT
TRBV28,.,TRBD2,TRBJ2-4,CASSLWGAGETKNIQYF,TGTGCCAGCAGTTTATGGGGAGCGGGGGAAACCAAAAACATTCAGTACTTC
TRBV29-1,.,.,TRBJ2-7,CSVGQGISTPSLYEQYF,TGCAGCGTGGGACAAGGTATTTCGACCCCAAGCTTATACGAGCAGTACTTC
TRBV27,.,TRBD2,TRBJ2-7,CASSSGLAAFPYEQYF,TGTGCCAGCAGTTCCGGACTAGCGGCCTTTCCGTACGAGCAGTACTTC
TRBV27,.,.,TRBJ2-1,CASSVIGNEQFF,TGTGCCAGCAGTGTGATCGGCAATGAGCAGTTCTTC
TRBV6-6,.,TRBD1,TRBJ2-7,CASSSLRDRVDEQYF,TGTGCCAGCAGTTCCCTCCGGGACAGGGTCGACGAGCAGTACTTC
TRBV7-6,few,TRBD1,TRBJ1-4,CASSLPRDRPQRTNEKLFF,TGTGCCAGCAGCTTACCTAGGGACAGGCCTCAAAGGACTAATGAAAAACTGTTTTTT
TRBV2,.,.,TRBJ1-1,CASSTGNTEAFF,TGTGCCAGCAGCACAGGGAACACTGAAGCTTTCTTT
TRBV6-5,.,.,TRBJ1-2,CASSELTGYGYTF,TGTGCCAGCAGTGAACTCACAGGCTATGGCTACACCTTC
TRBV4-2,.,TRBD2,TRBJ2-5,CASSQELAGGPGETQYF,TGTGCCAGCAGCCAAGAACTAGCGGGGGGGCCGGGAGAGACCCAGTACTTC
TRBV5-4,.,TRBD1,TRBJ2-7,CASSLAGTGTYEQYF,TGTGCCAGCAGCTTGGCCGGGACAGGAACCTACGAGCAGTACTTC
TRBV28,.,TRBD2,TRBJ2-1,CASTMIAGTEQFF,TGTGCCAGCACCATGATAGCGGGGACTGAGCAGTTCTTC
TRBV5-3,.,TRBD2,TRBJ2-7,CARSLAALAGAEQYF,TGTGCCAGAAGCTTGGCCGCATTAGCGGGAGCCGAGCAGTACTTC
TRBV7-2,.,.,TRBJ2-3,CASSSLSTQYF,TGTGCCAGCAGCTCTTTGAGCACGCAGTATTTT
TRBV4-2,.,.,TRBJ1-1,CASSQPTLTRGAFF,TGTGCCAGCAGCCAGCCTACTTTGACCCGGGGAGCTTTCTTT
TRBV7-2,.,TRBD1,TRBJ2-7,CASTFDRGAYEQYF,TGTGCCAGCACCTTCGACAGGGGAGCCTACGAGCAGTACTTC
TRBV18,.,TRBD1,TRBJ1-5,CASSPQQTGENQPQHF,TGTGCCAGCTCACCCCAACAGACAGGGGAGAATCAGCCCCAGCATTTT
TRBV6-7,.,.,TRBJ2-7,CASSPPSSSYEQYF,TGTGCCAGCAGTCCCCCGTCTAGCTCCTACGAGCAGTACTTC
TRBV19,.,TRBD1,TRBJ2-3,CASSIRSQGGDTQYF,TGTGCCAGTAGTATACGGTCACAGGGGGGAGATACGCAGTATTTT
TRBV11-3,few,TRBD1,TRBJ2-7,CASSRDSYEQYF,TGTGCCAGCAGCCGGGACAGCTACGAGCAGTACTTC
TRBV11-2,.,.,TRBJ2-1,CASSLDRDEQFF,TGTGCCAGCAGCTTAGATAGAGATGAGCAGTTCTTC
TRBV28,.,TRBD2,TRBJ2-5,CASSFFGGGMGQETQYF,TGTGCCAGCAGTTTTTTTGGGGGGGGGATGGGTCAAGAGACCCAGTACTTC
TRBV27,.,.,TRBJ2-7,CASSLNEQYF,TGTGCCAGCAGTTTAAACGAGCAGTACTTC
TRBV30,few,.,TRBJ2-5,CAWVWPGLAQETQYF,TGTGCCTGGGTTTGGCCCGGACTTGCGCAAGAGACCCAGTACTTC
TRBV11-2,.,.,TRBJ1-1,CASSLEYLGFQNTEAFF,TGTGCCAGCAGCTTAGAATATCTAGGATTCCAGAACACTGAAGCTTTCTTT
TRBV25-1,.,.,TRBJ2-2,CASRGIGWANTGELFF,TGTGCCAGTAGGGGAATTGGTTGGGCGAACACCGGGGAGCTGTTTTTT
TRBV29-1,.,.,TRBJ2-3,CSFRYRLSSTDTQYF,TGCAGCTTTCGTTACAGATTATCTAGCACAGATACGCAGTATTTT
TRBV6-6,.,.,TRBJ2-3,CATGITDTQYF,TGTGCCACCGGGATCACAGATACGCAGTATTTT
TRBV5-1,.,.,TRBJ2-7,CASRQDSVNYEQYF,TGCGCCAGCAGACAGGACAGCGTCAACTACGAGCAGTACTTC
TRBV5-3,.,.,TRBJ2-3,CARSFLTGKDGDTQYF,TGTGCCAGAAGCTTTCTCACAGGGAAGGACGGAGATACGCAGTATTTT
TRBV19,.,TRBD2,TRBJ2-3,CAISPRGTACWELGGSRSTDTQYF,TGTGCCATCTCCCCTAGGGGTACGGCCTGCTGGGAACTTGGCGGGAGTCGGAGCACAGATACGCAGTATTTT
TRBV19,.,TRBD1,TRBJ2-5,CASSSLGQREETQYF,TGTGCCAGTAGTAGCTTGGGACAGAGAGAGGAGACCCAGTACTTC
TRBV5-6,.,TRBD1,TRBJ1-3,CASSTYRTGIVSGNTIYF,TGTGCCAGCAGTACCTACCGGACAGGGATCGTCTCTGGAAACACCATATATTTT
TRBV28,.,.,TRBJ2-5,CASSLRSGAGTQYF,TGTGCCAGCAGTTTAAGGTCAGGGGCGGGGACCCAGTACTTC
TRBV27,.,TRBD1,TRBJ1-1,CASSPLQGRGDTEAFF,TGTGCCAGCAGTCCTCTACAGGGGCGAGGGGACACTGAAGCTTTCTTT
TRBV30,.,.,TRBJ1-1,CAWVRLEAFF,TGTGCCTGGGTGAGGCTTGAAGCTTTCTTT
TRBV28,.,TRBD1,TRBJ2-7,CASSSDRGGYEQYF,TGTGCCAGCAGTTCGGACAGGGGAGGATACGAGCAGTACTTC
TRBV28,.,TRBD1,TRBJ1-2,CASMRTGVYGYTF,TGTGCCAGCATGAGGACAGGGGTTTATGGCTACACCTTC
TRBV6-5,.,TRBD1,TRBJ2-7,CASILSDRGPYEQYF,TGTGCCAGCATCTTATCGGACAGGGGTCCCTACGAGCAGTACTTC
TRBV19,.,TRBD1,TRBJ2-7,CASSTSGQGMKEQYF,TGTGCCAGTAGTACTTCGGGACAGGGGATGAAAGAGCAGTACTTC
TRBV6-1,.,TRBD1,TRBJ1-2,CATRTGTRNVGYTF,TGTGCCACCAGGACAGGGACCAGGAATGTGGGCTACACCTTC
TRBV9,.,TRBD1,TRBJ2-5,CASSDGQGPETQYF,TGTGCCAGCAGCGACGGACAGGGACCAGAGACCCAGTACTTC
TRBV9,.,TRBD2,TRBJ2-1,CASSVVGGGAHEQFF,TGTGCCAGCAGCGTAGTAGGCGGGGGGGCGCATGAGCAGTTCTTC